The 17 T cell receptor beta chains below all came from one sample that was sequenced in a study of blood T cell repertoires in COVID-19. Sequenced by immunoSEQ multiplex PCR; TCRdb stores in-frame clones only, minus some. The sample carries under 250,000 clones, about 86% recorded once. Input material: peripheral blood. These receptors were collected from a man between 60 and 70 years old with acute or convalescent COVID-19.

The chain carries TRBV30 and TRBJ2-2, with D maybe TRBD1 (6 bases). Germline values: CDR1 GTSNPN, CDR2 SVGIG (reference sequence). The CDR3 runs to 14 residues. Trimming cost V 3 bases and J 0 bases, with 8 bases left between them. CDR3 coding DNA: TGTGCCTGGAGCCCAGGGGCGAACACCGGGGAGCTGTTTTTT. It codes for CAWSPGANTGELFF.

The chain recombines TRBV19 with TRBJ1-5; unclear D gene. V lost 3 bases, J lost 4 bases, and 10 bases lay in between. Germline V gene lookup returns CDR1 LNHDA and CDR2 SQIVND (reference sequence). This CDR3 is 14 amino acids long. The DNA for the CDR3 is TGTGCCAGTAGTATCAGGAGGCCAAATCAGCCCCAGCATTTT. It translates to CASSIRRPNQPQHF. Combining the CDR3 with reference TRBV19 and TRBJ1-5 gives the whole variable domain DGGITQSPKYLFRKEGQNVTLSCEQNLNHDAMYWYRQDPGQGLRLIYYSQIVNDFQKGDIAEGYSVSREKKESFPLTVTSAQKNPTAFYLCASSIRRPNQPQHFGDGTRLSIL.

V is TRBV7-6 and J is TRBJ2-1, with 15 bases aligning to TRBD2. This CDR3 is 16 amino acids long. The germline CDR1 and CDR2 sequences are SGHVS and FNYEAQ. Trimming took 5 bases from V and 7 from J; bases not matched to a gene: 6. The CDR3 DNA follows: TGTGCCAGCAGCGTTGGACTAGCGGGAGGGACGAATGAGCAGTTCTTC. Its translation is CASSVGLAGGTNEQFF. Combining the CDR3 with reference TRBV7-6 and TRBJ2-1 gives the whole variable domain GAGVSQSPRYKVTKRGQDVALRCDPISGHVSLYWYRQALGQGPEFLTYFNYEAQQDKSGLPNDRFSAERPEGSISTLTIQRTEQRDSAMYRCASSVGLAGGTNEQFFGPGTRLTVL.

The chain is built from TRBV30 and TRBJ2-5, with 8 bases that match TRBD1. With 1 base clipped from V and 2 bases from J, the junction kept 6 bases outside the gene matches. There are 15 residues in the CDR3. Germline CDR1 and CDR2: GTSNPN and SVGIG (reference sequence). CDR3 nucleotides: TGTGCCTGGAGTGCAGGGGGCGCGGGGCAAGAGACCCAGTACTTC. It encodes CAWSAGGAGQETQYF.

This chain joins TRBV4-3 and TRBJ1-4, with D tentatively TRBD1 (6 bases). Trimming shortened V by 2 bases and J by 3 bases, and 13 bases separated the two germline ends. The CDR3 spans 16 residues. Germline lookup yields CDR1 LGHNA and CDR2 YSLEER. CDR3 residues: CASSQFRGEANEKLFF. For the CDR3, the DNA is TGCGCCAGCAGCCAATTCAGGGGAGAAGCTAATGAAAAACTGTTTTTT.

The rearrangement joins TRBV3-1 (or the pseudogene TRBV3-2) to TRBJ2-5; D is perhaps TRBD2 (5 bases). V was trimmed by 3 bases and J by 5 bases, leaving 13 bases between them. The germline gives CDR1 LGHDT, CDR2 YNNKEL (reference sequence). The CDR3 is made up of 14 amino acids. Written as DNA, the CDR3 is TGTGCCAGCAGCCACCTCACTAGTACCGAGACCCAGTACTTC. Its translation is CASSHLTSTETQYF.

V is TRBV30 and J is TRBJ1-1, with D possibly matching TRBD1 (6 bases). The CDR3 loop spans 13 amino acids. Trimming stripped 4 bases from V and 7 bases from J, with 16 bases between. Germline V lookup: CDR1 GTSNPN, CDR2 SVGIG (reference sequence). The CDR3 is CAWTVLGAGEAFF. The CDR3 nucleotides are TGTGCCTGGACTGTACTGGGGGCCGGTGAAGCTTTCTTT.

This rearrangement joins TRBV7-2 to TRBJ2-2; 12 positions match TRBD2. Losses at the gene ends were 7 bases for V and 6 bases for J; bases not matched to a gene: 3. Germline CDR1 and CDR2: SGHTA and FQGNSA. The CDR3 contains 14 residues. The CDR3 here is CASNGLAGPGELFF. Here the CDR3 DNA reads TGTGCCAGCAACGGACTAGCGGGACCCGGGGAGCTGTTTTTT.

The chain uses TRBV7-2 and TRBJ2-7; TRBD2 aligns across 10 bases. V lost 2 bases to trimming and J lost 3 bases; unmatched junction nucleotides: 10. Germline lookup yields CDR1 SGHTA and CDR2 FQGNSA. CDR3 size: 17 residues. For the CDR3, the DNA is TGTGCCAGCAGCTTAAGTGCTAGCGGGAGAAGTGGCTACGAGCAGTACTTC. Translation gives CASSLSASGRSGYEQYF.

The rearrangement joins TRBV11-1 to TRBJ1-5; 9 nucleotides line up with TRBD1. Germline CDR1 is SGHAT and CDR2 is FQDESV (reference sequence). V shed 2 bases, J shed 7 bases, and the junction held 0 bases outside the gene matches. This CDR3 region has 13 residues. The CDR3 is CASSLTGGQPQHF. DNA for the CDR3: TGTGCCAGCAGCTTAACAGGGGGCCAGCCCCAGCATTTT.

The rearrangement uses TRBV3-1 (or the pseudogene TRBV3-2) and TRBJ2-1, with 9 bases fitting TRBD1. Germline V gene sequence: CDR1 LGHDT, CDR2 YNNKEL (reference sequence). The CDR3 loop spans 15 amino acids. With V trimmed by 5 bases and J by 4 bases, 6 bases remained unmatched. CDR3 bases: TGTGCCAGCAGCACACAGGGGGCTAATTACAATGAGCAGTTCTTC. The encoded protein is CASSTQGANYNEQFF.

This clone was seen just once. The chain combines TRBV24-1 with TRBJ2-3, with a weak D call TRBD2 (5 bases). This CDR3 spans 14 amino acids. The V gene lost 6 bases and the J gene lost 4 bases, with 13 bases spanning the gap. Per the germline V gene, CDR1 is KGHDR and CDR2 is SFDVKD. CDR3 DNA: TGTGCCACCAGTCTGGGGAGCGCCCCAGATACGCAGTATTTT. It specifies CATSLGSAPDTQYF.

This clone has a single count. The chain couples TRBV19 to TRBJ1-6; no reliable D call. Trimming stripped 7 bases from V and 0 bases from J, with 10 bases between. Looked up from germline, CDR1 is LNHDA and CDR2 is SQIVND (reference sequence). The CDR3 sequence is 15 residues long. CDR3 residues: CASTRGSSYNSPLHF. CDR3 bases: TGTGCCAGTACCAGAGGGAGCTCCTATAATTCACCCCTCCACTTT.

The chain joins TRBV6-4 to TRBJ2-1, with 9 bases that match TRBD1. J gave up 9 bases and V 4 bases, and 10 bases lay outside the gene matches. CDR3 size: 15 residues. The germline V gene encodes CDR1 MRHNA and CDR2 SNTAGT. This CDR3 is CASSAGTGRYGEQFF. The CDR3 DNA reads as TGTGCCAGCAGTGCGGGGACAGGGCGATATGGTGAGCAGTTCTTC.

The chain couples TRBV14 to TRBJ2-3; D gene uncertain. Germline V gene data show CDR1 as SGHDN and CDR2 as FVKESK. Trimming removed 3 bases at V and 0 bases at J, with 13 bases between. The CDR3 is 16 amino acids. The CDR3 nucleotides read TGTGCCAGCAGCCAGAAAGCGCGGAAAAGCACAGATACGCAGTATTTT. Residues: CASSQKARKSTDTQYF.

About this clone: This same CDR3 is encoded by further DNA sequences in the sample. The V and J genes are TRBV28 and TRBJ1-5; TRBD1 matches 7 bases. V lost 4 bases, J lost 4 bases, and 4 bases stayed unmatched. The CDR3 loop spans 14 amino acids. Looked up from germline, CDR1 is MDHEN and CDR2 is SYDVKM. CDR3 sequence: CASSSTGTNQPQHF. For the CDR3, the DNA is TGTGCCAGCAGTTCGACAGGGACGAATCAGCCCCAGCATTTT.

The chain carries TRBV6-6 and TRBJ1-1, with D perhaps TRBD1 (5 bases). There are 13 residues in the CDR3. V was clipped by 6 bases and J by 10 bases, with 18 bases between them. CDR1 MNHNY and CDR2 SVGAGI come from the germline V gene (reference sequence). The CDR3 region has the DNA TGTGCCAGCAGGACCTTTAGGGGCCGGCGAGCTTTCTTT. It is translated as CASRTFRGRRAFF.